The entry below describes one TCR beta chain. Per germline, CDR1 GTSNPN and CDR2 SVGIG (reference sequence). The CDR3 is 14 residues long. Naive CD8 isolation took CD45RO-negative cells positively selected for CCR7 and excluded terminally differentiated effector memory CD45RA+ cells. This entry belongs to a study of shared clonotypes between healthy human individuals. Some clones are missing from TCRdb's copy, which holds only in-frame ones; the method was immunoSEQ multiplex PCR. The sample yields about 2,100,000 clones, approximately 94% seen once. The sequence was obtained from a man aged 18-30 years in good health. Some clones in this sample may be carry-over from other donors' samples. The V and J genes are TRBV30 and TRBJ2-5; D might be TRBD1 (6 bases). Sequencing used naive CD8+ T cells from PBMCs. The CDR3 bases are TGTGCGACACACCCGGGACATGCCCAAGAGACCCAGTACTTC. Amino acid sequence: CATHPGHAQETQYF.